These 11 T cell receptor beta chains came from one sample sequenced in a study of blood T cell repertoires in COVID-19. The protocol was immunoSEQ multiplex PCR, while the TCRdb copy is restricted to in-frame clones and leaves out a portion. This table holds approximately 470,000 clones, roughly 90% found once. Sequenced sample: PBMCs or T cells enriched from blood (not recorded which). These receptors originate from a woman under 30 who had recovered from COVID-19.

The V call is TRBV4-1, the J call TRBJ1-1; 9 nucleotides match TRBD1. Germline loops: CDR1 MGHRA, CDR2 YSYEKL. The CDR3 has 17 amino acids. The ends lost 3 bases at V and 0 bases at J; junction bases unmatched: 8. CDR3 loop: CASSHGTGGSVNTEAFF. The CDR3 coding sequence is TGCGCCAGCAGCCATGGTACAGGGGGCAGTGTGAACACTGAAGCTTTCTTT.

J is TRBJ1-2 and V is TRBV2, with 8 bases aligning to TRBD1. V was clipped by 6 bases and J by 5 bases; unmatched bases: 8. The CDR3 consists of 14 residues. Germline V gene data show CDR1 as SNHLY and CDR2 as FYNNEI. The CDR3 sequence: CASRGDRSLYGYTF. DNA for the CDR3: TGTGCCAGCAGGGGGGACAGGTCTTTGTATGGCTACACCTTC.

The rearrangement joins TRBV24-1 to TRBJ1-2; 9 nucleotides agree with TRBD1. From germline, CDR1 is KGHDR and CDR2 SFDVKD. The CDR3 spans 15 residues. V was clipped by 2 bases and J by 4 bases; unmatched bases: 4. CDR3 DNA: TGTGCCACCAGTGATTGGACAGGGGAAATCTATGGCTACACCTTC. Amino acids: CATSDWTGEIYGYTF.

The rearrangement links TRBV9 to TRBJ1-2; a possible D gene is TRBD1 (5 bases). Germline CDR1 SGDLS, CDR2 YYNGEE. V shed 2 bases and J shed 0 bases, with 17 bases lying between them. This CDR3 has 17 residues. The CDR3 DNA is TGTGCCAGCAGCGTCCTCCCAAGGGGCCCTTCTAACTATGGCTACACCTTC. This codes for CASSVLPRGPSNYGYTF.

V gene TRBV2 combines with J gene TRBJ2-5; D might be TRBD1 (5 bases). Trimming pared 2 bases from V and 4 bases from J, leaving 8 bases between. The CDR3 extends over 13 amino acids. Germline V lookup: CDR1 SNHLY, CDR2 FYNNEI. The CDR3 coding sequence is TGTGCCAGCAGTGAACGGCAGGGAGAGACCCAGTACTTC. It encodes CASSERQGETQYF.

The CDR3 loop reads CASSMTPSADYNEQFF. The CDR3 nucleotides read TGTGCCAGTAGTATGACCCCTAGCGCCGACTACAATGAGCAGTTCTTC. V gene TRBV19 combines with J gene TRBJ2-1, with D tentatively TRBD2 (6 bases). The CDR3 runs to 16 residues. The germline V gene encodes CDR1 LNHDA and CDR2 SQIVND (reference sequence). V was pared by 3 bases and J by 3 bases, with 15 bases between.

The chain has TRBV27 and TRBJ1-4, with 7 bases that match TRBD1. The CDR3 covers 15 residues. Unmatched junction bases numbered 4, after V lost 2 bases and J lost 4 bases. Germline V CDR1 and CDR2: MNHEY, SMNVEV (reference sequence). CDR3 nucleotide sequence: TGTGCCAGCAGTTTAAGGTCAGGGGGTAATGAAAAACTGTTTTTT. It encodes CASSLRSGGNEKLFF.

The genes are TRBV5-6 and TRBJ2-7; D unresolved. The CDR3 covers 12 residues. V dropped 2 bases and J dropped 6 bases, with 9 bases sitting between them. The germline gives CDR1 SGHDT, CDR2 YYEEEE. The CDR3 here is CASSLLTAEQYF. The DNA for the CDR3 is TGTGCCAGCAGCTTATTAACAGCCGAGCAGTACTTC.

This clone was detected once. The J gene is TRBJ1-5, the V gene TRBV29-1; possible D gene TRBD1, 5 bases. The CDR3 is made up of 12 amino acids. With 4 bases removed from V and 1 base from J, the gap between germline ends came to 5 bases. The germline V gene encodes CDR1 SQVTM and CDR2 ANQGSEA. CDR3 sequence reads: CSVGGSNQPQHF. CDR3 in DNA: TGCAGCGTTGGGGGCAGCAATCAGCCCCAGCATTTT.

The V gene is TRBV5-1, the J gene TRBJ2-2; weak D call: TRBD1 (6 bases). Germline V lookup: CDR1 SGHRS, CDR2 YFSETQ. Trimming cost V 1 base and J 3 bases, with 13 bases left between them. The CDR3 totals 16 residues. CDR3 in DNA: TGCGCCAGCAGCTTGACCTCCCAGGGGTACACCGGGGAGCTGTTTTTT. Amino acid sequence: CASSLTSQGYTGELFF.

V usage is TRBV3-1 (or the pseudogene TRBV3-2) and J usage is TRBJ2-3; TRBD2 agrees at 11 bases. The CDR3 extends over 15 amino acids. Germline-derived CDR1 and CDR2 are LGHDT and YNNKEL (reference sequence). Trimming at V came to 4 bases and at J to 5 bases, leaving 5 bases not matched to a gene. DNA for the CDR3: TGTGCCAGCAGCCTTACTAGCGGGGGCCTAGATACGCAGTATTTT. This encodes CASSLTSGGLDTQYF.